This is a list of T cell receptor beta chains from one sample in a study of naive and memory T cell subsets. TCRdb used MiXCR to reprocess the UMI-ligation and nested PCR reads, holding one entry per CDR3 protein. The table has some 31,000 distinct CDR3 sequences, around a sixth seen once. The sample comprised effector memory CD4+ T cells from blood. The receptor source for this set is a human donor in good health. The CDR3 runs from the conserved cysteine through the conserved F or W. The D gene is left open where the match is weak. Not all rows give a size; the values are once, few, many and, for expanded clones, a class.

v_call: TRBV7-2; j_call: TRBJ2-7; clone_size: .; d_call: TRBD1; cdr3_nt: TGTGCCAGCAGCCAGCAGACAGGGGCCTACGAGCAGTACTTC; cdr3_aa: CASSQQTGAYEQYF
v_call: TRBV25-1; j_call: TRBJ1-1; clone_size: .; d_call: .; cdr3_nt: TGTGCCAGCAGTGCACTAACCTATGGGAGCTTCGAAGCTTTCTTT; cdr3_aa: CASSALTYGSFEAFF
v_call: TRBV2; j_call: TRBJ1-5; clone_size: many; d_call: TRBD1; cdr3_nt: TGTGCCAGCAGTGACGGGACAGCTTATAGCAATCAGCCCCAGCATTTT; cdr3_aa: CASSDGTAYSNQPQHF
v_call: TRBV7-7; j_call: TRBJ2-2; clone_size: .; d_call: .; cdr3_nt: TGTGCCAGCAGACCAACAGGTTCGAACACCGGGGAGCTGTTTTTT; cdr3_aa: CASRPTGSNTGELFF
v_call: TRBV20-1; j_call: TRBJ2-7; clone_size: .; d_call: TRBD1; cdr3_nt: TGCAGTGCTAGAGGATTGGGACAGGGAGTGTACTACGAGCAGTACTTC; cdr3_aa: CSARGLGQGVYYEQYF
v_call: TRBV20-1; j_call: TRBJ1-1; clone_size: few; d_call: .; cdr3_nt: TGCAGTGCTAGGAGAGGGGCGCGCACTGAAGCTTTCTTT; cdr3_aa: CSARRGARTEAFF
v_call: TRBV6-6; j_call: TRBJ2-7; clone_size: few; d_call: TRBD2; cdr3_nt: TGTGCCACCACGGGGGGGTACGAGCAGTACTTC; cdr3_aa: CATTGGYEQYF
v_call: TRBV28; j_call: TRBJ1-2; clone_size: many; d_call: .; cdr3_nt: TGTGCCAGCAAGCGGGCCGACTATGGCTACACCTTC; cdr3_aa: CASKRADYGYTF
v_call: TRBV15; j_call: TRBJ2-7; clone_size: few; d_call: TRBD1; cdr3_nt: TGTGCCACCAGTGAGGCGGACAGGAATGCCTACGAGCAGTACTTC; cdr3_aa: CATSEADRNAYEQYF
v_call: TRBV28; j_call: TRBJ1-4; clone_size: .; d_call: .; cdr3_nt: TGTGCCAGCAGTTTAGGAGGGTTTAATGAAAAACTGTTTTTT; cdr3_aa: CASSLGGFNEKLFF
v_call: TRBV28; j_call: TRBJ1-6; clone_size: many; d_call: .; cdr3_nt: TGTGCCAGCAGTTTTCGGACATATAATTCACCCCTCCACTTT; cdr3_aa: CASSFRTYNSPLHF
v_call: TRBV5-6; j_call: TRBJ2-3; clone_size: few; d_call: TRBD2; cdr3_nt: TGTGCCAGCAGCTTGGTGGCTAGCGGGAGAATAGATACGCAGTATTTT; cdr3_aa: CASSLVASGRIDTQYF
v_call: TRBV6-2/TRBV6-3; j_call: TRBJ1-1; clone_size: .; d_call: .; cdr3_nt: TGTGCTTGCAGACGTGAGATCGTAAACACTGAAGCTTTCTTT; cdr3_aa: CACRREIVNTEAFF
v_call: TRBV27; j_call: TRBJ2-4; clone_size: .; d_call: .; cdr3_nt: TGTGCCAGCAGTTTAATGGGTCTAGCCAAAAACATTCAGTACTTC; cdr3_aa: CASSLMGLAKNIQYF
v_call: TRBV25-1; j_call: TRBJ1-2; clone_size: once; d_call: TRBD1; cdr3_nt: TGTGCCAGCAGTACAGGGGGCAACTATGGCTACACCTTC; cdr3_aa: CASSTGGNYGYTF
v_call: TRBV18; j_call: TRBJ2-3; clone_size: few; d_call: TRBD2; cdr3_nt: TGTGCCAGCTCACTCCAACTTGGGGCTAGCGGGAGGACAGATACGCAGTATTTT; cdr3_aa: CASSLQLGASGRTDTQYF
v_call: TRBV12-3/TRBV12-4; j_call: TRBJ1-5; clone_size: .; d_call: .; cdr3_nt: TGTGCCAGCAGCCATGGGACCGGCCTGAGTCAGCCCCAGCATTTT; cdr3_aa: CASSHGTGLSQPQHF
v_call: TRBV7-9; j_call: TRBJ1-3; clone_size: many; d_call: .; cdr3_nt: TGTGCCAGCAGCCCCGCCGGGGCAGCTGGAAACACCATATATTTT; cdr3_aa: CASSPAGAAGNTIYF
v_call: TRBV7-2; j_call: TRBJ2-5; clone_size: few; d_call: TRBD2; cdr3_nt: TGTGCCAGCAGCCCTCGGGATAGCGGGAGGTTGGGGCGGGAGACCCAGTACTTC; cdr3_aa: CASSPRDSGRLGRETQYF
v_call: TRBV20-1; j_call: TRBJ1-5; clone_size: medium-sized; d_call: .; cdr3_nt: TGCAGTGCTAGAGATATCGTGCAGTATGATCAGCCCCAGCATTTT; cdr3_aa: CSARDIVQYDQPQHF
v_call: TRBV6-2/TRBV6-3; j_call: TRBJ2-7; clone_size: few; d_call: .; cdr3_nt: TGTGCCAGCAGTGTTTACCTCAGGGTCTCTTTATCCTACGAGCAGTACTTC; cdr3_aa: CASSVYLRVSLSYEQYF
v_call: TRBV7-2; j_call: TRBJ2-3; clone_size: .; d_call: .; cdr3_nt: TGTGCCAGCAGCTTAGCAGTTAGCACAGATACGCAGTATTTT; cdr3_aa: CASSLAVSTDTQYF
v_call: TRBV7-8; j_call: TRBJ1-5; clone_size: few; d_call: .; cdr3_nt: TGTGCCAGCAGCTTAGCGGCTCAGCCCCAGCATTTT; cdr3_aa: CASSLAAQPQHF
v_call: TRBV28; j_call: TRBJ2-4; clone_size: .; d_call: TRBD1; cdr3_nt: TGTGCCAGCAGTTGGACAGGGGGTGCCAAAAACATTCAGTACTTC; cdr3_aa: CASSWTGGAKNIQYF
v_call: TRBV20-1; j_call: TRBJ1-3; clone_size: many; d_call: .; cdr3_nt: TGCAGTGCTAGCCCAACTGGAAACACCATATATTTT; cdr3_aa: CSASPTGNTIYF
v_call: TRBV28; j_call: TRBJ1-1; clone_size: many; d_call: .; cdr3_nt: TGTGCCAGCAGTTTATGGGCTATAGCTGAAGCTTTCTTT; cdr3_aa: CASSLWAIAEAFF
v_call: TRBV15; j_call: TRBJ1-2; clone_size: few; d_call: .; cdr3_nt: TGTGCCACCAGCAGAGATCGGGGTAAATATGGCTACACCTTC; cdr3_aa: CATSRDRGKYGYTF
v_call: TRBV18; j_call: TRBJ2-7; clone_size: few; d_call: .; cdr3_nt: TGTGCCAGCTCACCACCGGTTTCGGGAGAGCAGTACTTC; cdr3_aa: CASSPPVSGEQYF
v_call: TRBV18; j_call: TRBJ1-1; clone_size: .; d_call: .; cdr3_nt: TGTGCCAGCTCAGCGGGCCAGAACACTGAAGCTTTCTTT; cdr3_aa: CASSAGQNTEAFF
v_call: TRBV28; j_call: TRBJ2-5; clone_size: many; d_call: TRBD2; cdr3_nt: TGTGCCAGCAGTTTATCAGCGGGAGGGCCAAGGTTAGGACGAGAGACCCAGTACTTC; cdr3_aa: CASSLSAGGPRLGRETQYF
v_call: TRBV7-2; j_call: TRBJ1-1; clone_size: many; d_call: .; cdr3_nt: TGTGCCAGCAGCATACAGGTGAACACTGAAGCTTTCTTT; cdr3_aa: CASSIQVNTEAFF
v_call: TRBV28; j_call: TRBJ1-3; clone_size: few; d_call: TRBD1; cdr3_nt: TGTGCCAGCAGGGAGGGACAGGGATCAGGAAACACCATATATTTT; cdr3_aa: CASREGQGSGNTIYF
v_call: TRBV11-2; j_call: TRBJ1-1; clone_size: once; d_call: .; cdr3_nt: TGTGCCAGCAGCTTAGTTCAGACTGAAGCTTTCTTT; cdr3_aa: CASSLVQTEAFF
v_call: TRBV4-1; j_call: TRBJ2-1; clone_size: .; d_call: .; cdr3_nt: TGCGCCAGCAGCCAAGGTGGGACGGCGTACAATGAGCAGTTCTTC; cdr3_aa: CASSQGGTAYNEQFF
v_call: TRBV30; j_call: TRBJ1-6; clone_size: once; d_call: .; cdr3_nt: TGTGCCTGGAGTGTAGTGCGGGACGGTTATTCACCCCTCCACTTT; cdr3_aa: CAWSVVRDGYSPLHF
v_call: TRBV6-2/TRBV6-3; j_call: TRBJ2-7; clone_size: many; d_call: .; cdr3_nt: TGTGCCAGCAGGCGGGTCCCGGCTTCCCACGAGCAGTACTTC; cdr3_aa: CASRRVPASHEQYF